The present TCR beta chain was sequenced within a study of shared clonotypes between healthy human individuals. General observations from the study: Non-shared clonotypes displayed generation probabilities falling below those of clonotypes present in all four donors.

The method was immunoSEQ multiplex PCR; TCRdb's version includes in-frame clones alone and lacks a portion of them. The sample shows fewer than 3 million clones, about 90% of them seen only once. HIV-negative, healthy adults without recent acute infections or vaccinations were the donors. V lost 0 bases and J 5 bases, leaving 4 bases between the germline ends. From germline, CDR1 is LNHDA and CDR2 SQIVND (reference sequence). This CDR3 region has 12 residues. Note on this clone: As yet, its antigen is unknown. The same CDR3 arises from other DNA sequences in this sample as well.

The V and J genes are TRBV19 and TRBJ2-5, with D hard to call. The sequence came from a man aged 18-30 years in good health. Some clones in this sample may be carry-over from other donors' samples. Sequenced input: naive CD4+ T cells from PBMCs. The subset is: CD45RA+ positively selected. The CDR3 sequence: CASSIDQETQYF. CDR3 nucleotides: TGTGCCAGTAGTATAGATCAGGAGACCCAGTACTTC.